Shown below are 26 T cell receptor beta chains from a single sample sequenced in a study of shared clonotypes between healthy human individuals. CD8 cells classed as naive were CD45RO-negative and positively selected for CCR7, excluding terminally differentiated effector memory CD45RA+ cells. Libraries were prepared by immunoSEQ multiplex PCR; TCRdb keeps only in-frame clonotypes and omits some of them. The sample has nearly 2 million clones, just under 95% seen once. Specimen: naive CD8+ T cells sorted from blood. The receptors stem from a man between 18 and 35 years old in good health.

This chain links TRBV7-8 with TRBJ1-2; D is undetermined. V lost 3 bases and J 8 bases, leaving 13 bases between the germline ends. The length of the CDR3 is 13 residues. Germline CDR1 is SGHVS and CDR2 is FQNEAQ. CDR3 loop: CASSFTLGRGYTF. The CDR3, as DNA: TGTGCCAGCAGCTTCACCCTAGGGCGAGGCTACACCTTC.

CDR3 nucleotide sequence: TGTGCCAGCAGCCCAGTAGGGGGAGATACGCAGTATTTT. Encoded protein: CASSPVGGDTQYF. The chain joins TRBV7-3 to TRBJ2-3, with a tentative D call TRBD1 (6 bases). The CDR3 is 13 amino acids. CDR1 SGHTA and CDR2 FQGTGA come from the germline V gene. V was cut by 5 bases and J by 5 bases, with 11 bases left in between.

The V gene is TRBV6-4, the J gene TRBJ1-1; 7 nucleotides align to TRBD1. Germline values: CDR1 MRHNA, CDR2 SNTAGT. Unmatched junction bases numbered 5, after V lost 5 bases and J lost 5 bases. This CDR3 is 13 amino acids long. DNA for the CDR3: TGTGCCAGCAGTTCCACAGGGGTTACTGAAGCTTTCTTT. Translation gives CASSSTGVTEAFF.

The chain uses TRBV4-3 and TRBJ2-3; 7 nucleotides align to TRBD1. The germline gives CDR1 LGHNA, CDR2 YSLEER. CDR3 length equals 15 residues. V lost 3 bases, J lost 2 bases, and 5 bases stayed unmatched. This chain's CDR3 is CASSQDRTYTDTQYF. The CDR3 DNA sequence: TGCGCCAGCAGCCAGGACAGGACTTACACAGATACGCAGTATTTT.

V gene TRBV7-2 combines with J gene TRBJ2-7; D remains unclear. The CDR3 is made up of 13 amino acids. Per the germline V gene, CDR1 is SGHTA and CDR2 is FQGNSA. With 5 bases removed from V and 3 bases from J, the gap between germline ends came to 11 bases. The DNA for the CDR3 is TGTGCCAGCAGCCTGGTAGAATTCTACGAGCAGTACTTC. Its protein product is CASSLVEFYEQYF.

Remarks on this clone: Other nucleotide sequences in the sample specify the same CDR3. This chain joins TRBV5-6 and TRBJ2-7, with D perhaps matching TRBD1 (6 bases). This CDR3 has 14 amino acids. The germline CDR1 and CDR2 sequences are SGHDT and YYEEEE. The V gene lost 0 bases and the J gene lost 1 base, with 8 bases spanning the gap. The CDR3 reads CASSLDRVSYEQYF. As DNA, the CDR3 is TGTGCCAGCAGCTTGGACAGGGTTTCCTACGAGCAGTACTTC.

Comments on this clone: This sample includes further DNA sequences coding for the same CDR3. The CDR3: CASSYSSEAYEQYF. The CDR3 bases are TGTGCCAGCAGTTATTCTAGCGAGGCCTACGAGCAGTACTTC. The rearrangement uses TRBV6-6 and TRBJ2-7; tentatively, D is TRBD2 (6 bases). V was shortened by 3 bases and J by 2 bases, with 11 bases between the two germline ends. CDR1 is MNHNY and CDR2 is SVGAGI in the germline V gene (reference sequence). CDR3 length: 14 residues.

The chain carries TRBV9 and TRBJ2-3; D possibly matches TRBD1 or TRBD2 (6 bases each). Trimming shortened V by 3 bases and J by 8 bases, and 19 bases separated the two germline ends. The CDR3 runs 15 residues. CDR1 SGDLS and CDR2 YYNGEE come from the germline V gene. As DNA, the CDR3 is TGTGCCAGCAGCGGTACCGGGACCGAGGGGGGTACGCAGTATTTT. This encodes CASSGTGTEGGTQYF.

CDR3 sequence (DNA): TGTGCCAGTAGTACCCCCCGGGCGGGAGACTATGGCTACACCTTC. Residues: CASSTPRAGDYGYTF. The chain couples TRBV19 to TRBJ1-2; no firm D call. This CDR3 region has 15 residues. Trimming removed 4 bases at V and 3 bases at J, with 15 bases between. CDR1 and CDR2 from the germline V gene are LNHDA and SQIVND (reference sequence).

This clone was picked up one time. The rearrangement uses TRBV19 and TRBJ2-7, with D perhaps matching TRBD1 or TRBD2 (5 bases each). The V end was cut by 5 bases, the J end by 6 bases, with 23 bases between. Per germline, CDR1 LNHDA and CDR2 SQIVND (reference sequence). This CDR3 has 16 residues. Here the CDR3 DNA reads TGTGCCAGTAGTCTCGTTTGGGGTCCGATTGGGGGCGAGCAGTACTTC. Its protein product is CASSLVWGPIGGEQYF.

The genes are TRBV5-1 and TRBJ1-1, with 11 bases matching TRBD1. Germline values: CDR1 SGHRS, CDR2 YFSETQ. The CDR3 consists of 18 residues. Trimming cost V 1 base and J 4 bases; bases outside gene matches: 12. The CDR3: CASSLYPTGQGAPTEAFF. The CDR3 DNA is TGCGCCAGCAGCTTGTACCCGACCGGACAGGGGGCGCCCACTGAAGCTTTCTTT.

This clone appeared a single time. The chain carries TRBV5-6 and TRBJ2-3; possibly TRBD2 for D (7 bases). With 3 bases removed from V and 0 bases from J, the gap between germline ends came to 17 bases. The CDR3 is made up of 17 amino acids. Germline V gene lookup returns CDR1 SGHDT and CDR2 YYEEEE. CDR3 nucleotides: TGTGCCAGCAGCTGGGGGCCGGGGGGCCCTAGCACAGATACGCAGTATTTT. It specifies CASSWGPGGPSTDTQYF.

Turning to this clone: This sample also contains other DNA sequences that code for the same CDR3. V and J are TRBV29-1 and TRBJ2-5; the D call may be TRBD1 or TRBD2 (6 bases each). V gave up 2 bases and J gave up 3 bases, with 7 bases separating them. The CDR3 is made up of 12 amino acids. Per germline, CDR1 SQVTM and CDR2 ANQGSEA. The CDR3 loop reads CSVERGEETQYF. CDR3 sequence (DNA): TGCAGCGTTGAAAGGGGGGAAGAGACCCAGTACTTC.

The chain carries TRBV4-2 and TRBJ2-5; D uncertain. The CDR3 covers 17 residues. Per the germline V gene, CDR1 is LGHNA and CDR2 is YNFKEQ. The ends were cut back, 4 bases at V and 1 base at J, with 19 bases in the middle. In DNA, the CDR3 is TGTGCCAGCAGCCCCCGAGCTCTGCCGGGCCCCCAAGAGACCCAGTACTTC. Its protein product is CASSPRALPGPQETQYF.

The genes are TRBV11-2 and TRBJ1-6; D is unclear. This CDR3 has 15 residues. The ends were cut back, 5 bases at V and 7 bases at J, with 15 bases in the middle. CDR1 and CDR2 (germline): SGHAT, FQNNGV. CDR3 residues: CASSSLAEPNSPLHF. The DNA for the CDR3 is TGTGCCAGCAGCAGCTTGGCGGAACCAAATTCACCCCTCCACTTT.

With regard to this clone: The same CDR3 arises from other DNA sequences in this sample as well. This chain connects TRBV5-6 to TRBJ1-4; 10 positions agree with TRBD1. Germline CDR1 reads SGHDT; CDR2 reads YYEEEE. V was pared by 3 bases and J by 8 bases, with 4 bases of the junction left unmatched. The CDR3 has 14 amino acids. The DNA of the CDR3 is TGTGCCAGCAGCTCCGGGACAGGGGACGAAAAACTGTTTTTT. Translating gives CASSSGTGDEKLFF.

As for this clone: Within the sample, other DNA sequences also encode this same CDR3. The V gene is TRBV6-6, the J gene TRBJ2-7, with D possibly TRBD2 on 5 matching bases. The CDR3 totals 14 residues. The germline V gene has CDR1 MNHNY and CDR2 SVGAGI (reference sequence). V was cut by 0 bases and J by 1 base, with 7 bases left in between. CDR3 region: CASSYSGESYEQYF. DNA for the CDR3: TGTGCCAGCAGTTACTCGGGAGAGTCCTACGAGCAGTACTTC.

The chain employs TRBV11-2 and TRBJ2-7; D is uncertain. The CDR3 runs 15 residues. The V gene lost 0 bases and the J gene lost 0 bases, with 9 bases spanning the gap. Germline V gene data show CDR1 as SGHAT and CDR2 as FQNNGV. CDR3 coding DNA: TGTGCCAGCAGCTTAGAACCACCGGCCTCCTACGAGCAGTACTTC. It codes for CASSLEPPASYEQYF.

Concerning this clone: The same CDR3 is also encoded by other DNA sequences in this sample. The V call is TRBV19, the J call TRBJ2-7, with a tentative D call TRBD1 (6 bases). The CDR3 runs to 14 residues. The V gene's germline CDR1 is LNHDA and CDR2 SQIVND (reference sequence). With 2 bases removed from V and 1 base from J, the gap between germline ends came to 9 bases. The CDR3 region is CASSISRGSYEQYF. DNA of the CDR3: TGTGCCAGTAGTATAAGCAGGGGTTCCTACGAGCAGTACTTC.

J is TRBJ2-7 and V is TRBV25-1; no clear D. V lost 2 bases, J lost 6 bases, and 8 bases lay in between. Germline CDR1 MGHDK, CDR2 SYGVNS. This CDR3 is 12 amino acids long. This CDR3 reads CASSEKAAEQYF. The DNA for the CDR3 is TGTGCCAGCAGTGAAAAGGCAGCCGAGCAGTACTTC.

The V call is TRBV25-1, the J call TRBJ2-7; 7 bases agree with TRBD2. Unmatched junction bases numbered 3, after V lost 4 bases and J lost 3 bases. Looked up from germline, CDR1 is MGHDK and CDR2 is SYGVNS. This CDR3 has 13 amino acids. This CDR3 is CASSGGLGYEQYF. The CDR3 nucleotides are TGTGCCAGCAGTGGCGGACTAGGCTACGAGCAGTACTTC.

V usage is TRBV11-2 and J usage is TRBJ2-1; 12 positions agree with TRBD2. V lost 1 base to trimming and J lost 4 bases; unmatched junction nucleotides: 5. Germline CDR1 and CDR2: SGHAT and FQNNGV. The CDR3 is 17 residues long. The CDR3 sequence: CASSLVTSGSPYNEQFF. The CDR3 bases are TGTGCCAGCAGCTTAGTGACTAGCGGGAGCCCTTACAATGAGCAGTTCTTC.

This chain links TRBV27 with TRBJ2-5; TRBD2 aligns across 8 bases. Germline loops: CDR1 MNHEY, CDR2 SMNVEV (reference sequence). The CDR3 is 16 amino acids. V trimming: 1 base; J trimming: 1 base; junction bases outside the gene matches: 5. For the CDR3, the DNA is TGTGCCAGCAGTTTATTCGCGGGAGGCTTCCAAGAGACCCAGTACTTC. Translating gives CASSLFAGGFQETQYF.

The chain carries TRBV29-1 and TRBJ2-2; TRBD2 aligns across 7 bases. V shed 4 bases and J 1 base; nucleotides not matched to a gene: 6. The CDR3 runs to 15 residues. Per germline, CDR1 SQVTM and CDR2 ANQGSEA. DNA for the CDR3: TGCAGCGTTGTAGGACTAGGGGAGAACACCGGGGAGCTGTTTTTT. Its translation: CSVVGLGENTGELFF.

The chain carries TRBV12-5 and TRBJ2-1; tentative D call: TRBD2 (6 bases). The germline gives CDR1 LGHNT, CDR2 FRNRAP. The CDR3 consists of 12 residues. The V end lost 6 bases, the J end lost 8 bases, and 11 bases lay between the germline ends. The CDR3 protein is CASGPSGDEQFF. CDR3 DNA: TGTGCTAGTGGACCGTCGGGGGATGAGCAGTTCTTC.

The gene calls are TRBV5-4 and TRBJ1-1; D not resolved. The CDR3 runs to 11 residues. Trimming shortened V by 1 base and J by 7 bases, and 5 bases separated the two germline ends. The germline CDR1 and CDR2 sequences are SGHNT and YYREEE (reference sequence). The CDR3 DNA sequence: TGTGCCAGCAGCTTGCTGGATGAAGCTTTCTTT. Amino acid sequence: CASSLLDEAFF.